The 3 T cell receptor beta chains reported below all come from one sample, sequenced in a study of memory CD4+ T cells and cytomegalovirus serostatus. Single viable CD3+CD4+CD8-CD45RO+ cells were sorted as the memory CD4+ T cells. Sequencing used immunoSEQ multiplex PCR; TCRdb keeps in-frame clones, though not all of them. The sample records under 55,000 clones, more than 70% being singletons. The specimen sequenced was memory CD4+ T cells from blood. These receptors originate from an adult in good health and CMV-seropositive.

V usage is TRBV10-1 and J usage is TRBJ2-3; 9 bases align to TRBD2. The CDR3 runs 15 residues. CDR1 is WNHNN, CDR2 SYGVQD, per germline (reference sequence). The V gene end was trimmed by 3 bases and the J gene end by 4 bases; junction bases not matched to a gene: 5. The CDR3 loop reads CASSDGGGRADTQYF. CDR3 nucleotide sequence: TGCGCCAGCAGTGACGGTGGCGGGAGGGCAGATACGCAGTATTTT.

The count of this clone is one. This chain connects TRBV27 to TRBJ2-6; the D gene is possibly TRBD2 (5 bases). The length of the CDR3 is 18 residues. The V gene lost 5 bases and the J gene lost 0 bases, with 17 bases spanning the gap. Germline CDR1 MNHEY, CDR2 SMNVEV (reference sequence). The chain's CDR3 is CASSIHNSGGSGANVLTF. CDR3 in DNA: TGTGCCAGCAGTATACATAATTCAGGAGGCTCTGGGGCCAACGTCCTGACTTTC. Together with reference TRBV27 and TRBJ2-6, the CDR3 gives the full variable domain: EAQVTQNPRYLITVTGKKLTVTCSQNMNHEYMSWYRQDPGLGLRQIYYSMNVEVTDKGDVPEGYKVSRKEKRNFPLILESPSPNQTSLYFCASSIHNSGGSGANVLTFGAGSRLTVL.

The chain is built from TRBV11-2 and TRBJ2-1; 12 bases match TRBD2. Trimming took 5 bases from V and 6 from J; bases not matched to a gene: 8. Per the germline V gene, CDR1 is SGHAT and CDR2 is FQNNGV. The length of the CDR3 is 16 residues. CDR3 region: CASSPNPGLAGNEQFF. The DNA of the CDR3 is TGTGCCAGCAGCCCAAACCCGGGACTAGCGGGCAATGAGCAGTTCTTC.